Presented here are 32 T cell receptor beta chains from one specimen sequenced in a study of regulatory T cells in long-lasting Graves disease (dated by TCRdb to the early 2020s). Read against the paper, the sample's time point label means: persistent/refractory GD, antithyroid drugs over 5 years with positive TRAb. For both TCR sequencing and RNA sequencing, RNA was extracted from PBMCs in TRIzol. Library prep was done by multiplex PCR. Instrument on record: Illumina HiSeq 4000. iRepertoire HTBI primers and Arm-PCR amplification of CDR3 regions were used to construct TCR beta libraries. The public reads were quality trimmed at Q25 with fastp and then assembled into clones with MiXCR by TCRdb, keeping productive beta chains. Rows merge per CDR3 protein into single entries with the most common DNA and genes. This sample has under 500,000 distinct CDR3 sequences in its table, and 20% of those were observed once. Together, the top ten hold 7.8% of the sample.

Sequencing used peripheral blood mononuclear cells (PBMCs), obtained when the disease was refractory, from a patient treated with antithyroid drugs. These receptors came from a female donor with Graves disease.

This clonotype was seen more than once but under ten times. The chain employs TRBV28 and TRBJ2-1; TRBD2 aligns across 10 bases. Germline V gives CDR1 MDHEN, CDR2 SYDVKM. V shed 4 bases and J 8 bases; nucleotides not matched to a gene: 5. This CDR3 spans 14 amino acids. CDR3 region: CASSSLAGGDEQFF. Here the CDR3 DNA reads TGTGCCAGCAGTTCGTTAGCGGGAGGTGATGAGCAGTTCTTC.

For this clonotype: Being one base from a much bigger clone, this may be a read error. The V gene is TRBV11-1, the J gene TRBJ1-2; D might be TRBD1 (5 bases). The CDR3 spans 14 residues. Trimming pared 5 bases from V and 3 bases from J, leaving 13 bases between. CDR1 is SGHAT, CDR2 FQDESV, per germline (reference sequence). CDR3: CASSADGADYGYTF. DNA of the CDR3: TGTGCCAGCAGCGCAGACGGGGCGGACTATGGCTACACCTTC.

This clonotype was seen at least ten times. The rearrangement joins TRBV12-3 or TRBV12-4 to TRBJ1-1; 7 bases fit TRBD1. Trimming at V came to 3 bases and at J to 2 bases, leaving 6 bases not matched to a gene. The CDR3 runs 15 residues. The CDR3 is CASSLAGTANTEAFF. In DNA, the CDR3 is TGTGCCAGCAGTTTGGCCGGGACAGCTAACACTGAAGCTTTCTTT.

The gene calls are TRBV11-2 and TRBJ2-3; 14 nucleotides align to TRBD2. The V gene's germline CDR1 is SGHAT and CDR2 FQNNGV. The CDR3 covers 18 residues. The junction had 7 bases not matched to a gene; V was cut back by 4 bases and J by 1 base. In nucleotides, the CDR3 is TGTGCCAGCAGCTGGACTAGCGGGAGGATAAACCGCACAGATACGCAGTATTTT. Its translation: CASSWTSGRINRTDTQYF.

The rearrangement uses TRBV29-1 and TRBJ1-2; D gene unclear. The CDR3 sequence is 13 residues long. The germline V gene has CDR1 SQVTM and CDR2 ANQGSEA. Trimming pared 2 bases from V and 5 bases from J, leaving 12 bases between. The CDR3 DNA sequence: TGCAGCGTTGAATTTACCTTAGGGTATGGCTACACCTTC. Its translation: CSVEFTLGYGYTF.

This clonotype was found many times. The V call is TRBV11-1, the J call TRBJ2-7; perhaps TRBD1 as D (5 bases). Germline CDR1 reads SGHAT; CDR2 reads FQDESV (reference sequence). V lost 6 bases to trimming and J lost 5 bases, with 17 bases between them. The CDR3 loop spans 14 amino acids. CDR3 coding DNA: TGTGCCAGCAGGGACATTTATCTCTCGGACGAGCAGTACTTC. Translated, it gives CASRDIYLSDEQYF.

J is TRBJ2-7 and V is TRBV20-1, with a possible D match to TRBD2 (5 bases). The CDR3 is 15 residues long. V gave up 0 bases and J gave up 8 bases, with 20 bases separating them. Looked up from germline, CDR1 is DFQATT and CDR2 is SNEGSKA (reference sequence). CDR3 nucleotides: TGCAGTGCTAGAGATTTTTTAAAACTAGTCCGCAAGCAGTACTTC. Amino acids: CSARDFLKLVRKQYF.

This CDR3 is CASSFRTGYDQPQHF. The CDR3, as DNA: TGTGCCAGCAGTTTCCGGACAGGGTACGATCAGCCCCAGCATTTT. This chain joins TRBV28 and TRBJ1-5; TRBD1 matches 8 bases. The germline V gene encodes CDR1 MDHEN and CDR2 SYDVKM. V was clipped by 3 bases and J by 5 bases; unmatched bases: 6. CDR3 size: 15 residues.

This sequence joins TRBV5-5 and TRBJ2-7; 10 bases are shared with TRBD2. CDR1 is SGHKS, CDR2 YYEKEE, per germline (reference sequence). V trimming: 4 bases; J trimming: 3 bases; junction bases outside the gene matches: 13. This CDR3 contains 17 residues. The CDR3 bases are TGTGCCAGCAGCCCGGGTACGGTAGCGGGAGGTCTCTACGAGCAGTACTTC. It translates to CASSPGTVAGGLYEQYF.

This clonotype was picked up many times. CDR3 bases: TGTGCCAGCAGCCCGGGACTAGCGGAACTTAACACCGGGGAGCTGTTTTTT. Its protein is CASSPGLAELNTGELFF. The gene calls are TRBV3-1 and TRBJ2-2; 11 bases agree with TRBD2. CDR3 length: 17 residues. Losses at the gene ends were 4 bases for V and 2 bases for J; bases not matched to a gene: 6. Germline CDR1 and CDR2: LGHDT and YNNKEL (reference sequence). Supplemented by reference TRBV3-1 and TRBJ2-2, the full variable domain reads DTAVSQTPKYLVTQMGNDKSIKCEQNLGHDTMYWYKQDSKKFLKIMFSYNNKELIINETVPNRFSPKSPDKAHLNLHINSLELGDSAVYFCASSPGLAELNTGELFFGEGSRLTVL.

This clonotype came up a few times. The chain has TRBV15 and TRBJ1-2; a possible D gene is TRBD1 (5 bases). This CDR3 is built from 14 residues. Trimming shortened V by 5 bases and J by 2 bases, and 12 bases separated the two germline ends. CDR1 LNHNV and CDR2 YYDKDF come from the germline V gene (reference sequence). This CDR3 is CATSPSAGNYGYTF. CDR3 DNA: TGTGCCACCAGCCCCTCGGCAGGGAACTATGGCTACACCTTC. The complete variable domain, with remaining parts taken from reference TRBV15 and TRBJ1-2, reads DAMVIQNPRYQVTQFGKPVTLSCSQTLNHNVMYWYQQKSSQAPKLLFHYYDKDFNNEADTPDNFQSRRPNTSFCFLDIRSPGLGDTAMYLCATSPSAGNYGYTFGSGTRLTVV.

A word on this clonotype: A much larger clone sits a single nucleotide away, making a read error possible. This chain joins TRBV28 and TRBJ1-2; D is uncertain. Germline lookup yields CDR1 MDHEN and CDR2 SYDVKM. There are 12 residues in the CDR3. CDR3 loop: CASSLQFYGNTF. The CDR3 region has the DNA TGTGCCAGCAGTTTACAGTTCTATGGCAACACCTTC.

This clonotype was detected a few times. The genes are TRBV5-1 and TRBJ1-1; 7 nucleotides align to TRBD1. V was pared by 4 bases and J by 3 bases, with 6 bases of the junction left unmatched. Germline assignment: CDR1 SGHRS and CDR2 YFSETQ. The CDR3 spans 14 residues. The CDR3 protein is CASSAGTVYTEAFF. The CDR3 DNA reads TGCGCCAGCAGCGCCGGGACAGTATACACTGAAGCTTTCTTT.

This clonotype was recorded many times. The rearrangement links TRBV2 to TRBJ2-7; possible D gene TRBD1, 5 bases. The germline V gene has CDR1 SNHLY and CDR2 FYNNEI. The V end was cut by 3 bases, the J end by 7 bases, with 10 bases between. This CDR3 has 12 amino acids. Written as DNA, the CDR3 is TGTGCCAGCAGTGAGTGGGGCCGAGAGCAGTACTTC. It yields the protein CASSEWGREQYF.

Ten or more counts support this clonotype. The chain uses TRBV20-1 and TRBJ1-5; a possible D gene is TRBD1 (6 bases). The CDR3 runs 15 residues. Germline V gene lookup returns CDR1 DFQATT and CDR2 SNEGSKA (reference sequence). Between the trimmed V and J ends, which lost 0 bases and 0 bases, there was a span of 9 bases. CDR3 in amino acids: CSARDYRDSNQPQHF. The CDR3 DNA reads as TGCAGTGCTAGAGATTACAGGGATAGCAATCAGCCCCAGCATTTT.

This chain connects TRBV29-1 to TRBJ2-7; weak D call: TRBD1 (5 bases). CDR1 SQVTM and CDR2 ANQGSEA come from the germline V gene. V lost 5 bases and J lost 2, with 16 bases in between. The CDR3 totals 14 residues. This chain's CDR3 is CSVKAQGNTYEQYF. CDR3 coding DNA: TGCAGCGTTAAAGCCCAGGGAAATACCTACGAGCAGTACTTC.

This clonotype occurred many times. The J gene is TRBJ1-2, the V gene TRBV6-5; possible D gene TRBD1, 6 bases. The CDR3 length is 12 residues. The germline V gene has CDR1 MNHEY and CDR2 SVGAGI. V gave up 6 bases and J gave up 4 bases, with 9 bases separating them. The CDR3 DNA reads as TGTGCCAGCAGCTGGACAGTCTATGGCTACACCTTC. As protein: CASSWTVYGYTF.

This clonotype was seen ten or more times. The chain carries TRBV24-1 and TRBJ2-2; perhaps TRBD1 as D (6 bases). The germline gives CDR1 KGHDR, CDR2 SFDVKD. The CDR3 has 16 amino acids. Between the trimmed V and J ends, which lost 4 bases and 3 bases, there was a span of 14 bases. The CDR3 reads CATSDRRDKDTGELFF. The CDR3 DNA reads TGTGCCACCAGTGACCGCCGGGACAAAGACACCGGGGAGCTGTTTTTT.

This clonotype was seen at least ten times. The CDR3 DNA reads TGCAGTGCTAGTGGCCTAAGAAATAATTCACCCCTCCACTTT. Translated: CSASGLRNNSPLHF. The V gene is TRBV20-1, the J gene TRBJ1-6; D uncertain. Trimming left V 3 bases short and J 5 bases short, with 11 bases between. The CDR3 sequence is 14 residues long. The germline V gene encodes CDR1 DFQATT and CDR2 SNEGSKA (reference sequence).

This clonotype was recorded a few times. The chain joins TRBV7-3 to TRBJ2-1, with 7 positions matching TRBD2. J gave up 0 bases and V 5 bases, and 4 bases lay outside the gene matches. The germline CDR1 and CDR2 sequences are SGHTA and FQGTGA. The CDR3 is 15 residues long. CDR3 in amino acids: CASSRTSVSYNEQFF. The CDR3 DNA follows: TGTGCCAGCAGCCGGACTAGTGTCTCCTACAATGAGCAGTTCTTC.

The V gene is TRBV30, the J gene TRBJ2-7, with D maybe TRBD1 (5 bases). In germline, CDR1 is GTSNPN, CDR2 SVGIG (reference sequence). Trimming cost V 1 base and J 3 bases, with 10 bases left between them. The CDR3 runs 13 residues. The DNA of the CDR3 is TGTGCCTGGAGTGAACAGGCCGGCTACGAGCAGTACTTC. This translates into CAWSEQAGYEQYF. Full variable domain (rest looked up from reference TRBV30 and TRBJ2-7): SQTIHQWPATLVQPVGSPLSLECTVEGTSNPNLYWYRQAAGRGLQLLFYSVGIGQISSEVPQNLSASRPQDRQFILSSKKLLLSDSGFYLCAWSEQAGYEQYFGPGTRLTVT.

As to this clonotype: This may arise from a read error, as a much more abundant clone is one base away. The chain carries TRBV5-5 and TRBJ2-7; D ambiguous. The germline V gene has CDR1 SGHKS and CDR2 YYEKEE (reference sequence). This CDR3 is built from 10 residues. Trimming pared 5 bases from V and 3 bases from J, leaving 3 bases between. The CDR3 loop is CASRFYEQYF. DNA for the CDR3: TGTGCCAGCAGGTTCTACGAGCAGTACTTC.

CDR3 in DNA: TGTGCCAGCAGTTACGGGGGGGGAGTCTACGAGCAGTACTTC. Its protein is CASSYGGGVYEQYF. This chain links TRBV6-5 with TRBJ2-7, with TRBD2 matching 7 bases. In germline, CDR1 is MNHEY, CDR2 SVGAGI. This CDR3 spans 14 amino acids. V gave up 2 bases and J gave up 3 bases; unmatched junction bases: 4.

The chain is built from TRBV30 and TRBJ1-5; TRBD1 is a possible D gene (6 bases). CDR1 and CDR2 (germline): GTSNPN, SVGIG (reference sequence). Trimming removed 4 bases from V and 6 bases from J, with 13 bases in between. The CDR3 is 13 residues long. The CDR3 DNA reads TGTGCCTGGACGGGGGGGGCACGTCAGCCCCAGCATTTT. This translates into CAWTGGARQPQHF.

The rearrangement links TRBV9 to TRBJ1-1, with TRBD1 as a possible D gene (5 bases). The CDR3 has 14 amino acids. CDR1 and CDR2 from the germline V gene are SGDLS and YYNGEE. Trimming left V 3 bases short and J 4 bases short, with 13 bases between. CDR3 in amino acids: CASSGGPSSTEAFF. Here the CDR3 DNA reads TGTGCCAGCAGCGGGGGCCCTTCGAGCACTGAAGCTTTCTTT.

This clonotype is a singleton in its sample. This CDR3 is CASSPEGLGERLPYEQYF. The CDR3, as DNA: TGTGCCAGCAGCCCAGAAGGGTTGGGGGAACGCTTACCCTACGAGCAGTACTTC. The chain employs TRBV7-3 and TRBJ2-7, with D perhaps matching TRBD1 or TRBD2 (5 bases each). The CDR3 is 18 amino acids. The V end lost 5 bases, the J end lost 2 bases, and 25 bases lay between the germline ends. Germline V gene data show CDR1 as SGHTA and CDR2 as FQGTGA.

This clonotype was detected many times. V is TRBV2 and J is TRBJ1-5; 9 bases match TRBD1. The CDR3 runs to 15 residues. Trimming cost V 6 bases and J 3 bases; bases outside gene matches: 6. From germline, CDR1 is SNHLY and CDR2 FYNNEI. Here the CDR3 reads CASSTTGGPNQPQHF. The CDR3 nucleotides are TGTGCCAGCAGCACAACAGGGGGCCCCAATCAGCCCCAGCATTTT.

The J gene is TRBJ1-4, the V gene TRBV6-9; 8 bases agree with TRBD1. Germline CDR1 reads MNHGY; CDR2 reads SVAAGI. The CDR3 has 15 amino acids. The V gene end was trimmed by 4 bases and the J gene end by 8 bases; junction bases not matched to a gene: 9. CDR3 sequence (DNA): TGTGCCAGCAGTTTCCCGGACAGGGTAGAAGAAAAACTGTTTTTT. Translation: CASSFPDRVEEKLFF.

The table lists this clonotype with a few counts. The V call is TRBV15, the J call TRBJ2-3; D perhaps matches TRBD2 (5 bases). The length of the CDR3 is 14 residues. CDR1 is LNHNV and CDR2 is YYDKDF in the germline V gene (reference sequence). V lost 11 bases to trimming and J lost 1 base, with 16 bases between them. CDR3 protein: CAAKEGGGTDTQYF. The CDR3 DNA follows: TGTGCCGCGAAAGAGGGTGGCGGCACAGATACGCAGTATTTT.

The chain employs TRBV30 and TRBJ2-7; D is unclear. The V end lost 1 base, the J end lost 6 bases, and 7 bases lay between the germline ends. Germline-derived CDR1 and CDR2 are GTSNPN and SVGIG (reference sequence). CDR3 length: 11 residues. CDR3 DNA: TGTGCCTGGAGTGGTACTATCGAGCAGTACTTC. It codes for CAWSGTIEQYF.

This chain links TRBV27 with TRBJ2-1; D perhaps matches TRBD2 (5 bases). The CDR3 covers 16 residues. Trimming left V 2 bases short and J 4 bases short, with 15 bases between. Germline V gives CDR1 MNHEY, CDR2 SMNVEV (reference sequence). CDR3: CASSLLARVSYNEQFF. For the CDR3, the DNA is TGTGCCAGCAGTTTACTGGCGCGGGTTTCATACAATGAGCAGTTCTTC.

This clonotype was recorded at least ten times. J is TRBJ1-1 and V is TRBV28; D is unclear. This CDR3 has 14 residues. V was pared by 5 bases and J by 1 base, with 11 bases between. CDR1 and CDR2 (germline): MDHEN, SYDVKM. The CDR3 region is CASSAKDQNTEAFF. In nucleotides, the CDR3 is TGTGCCAGCAGTGCCAAGGATCAGAACACTGAAGCTTTCTTT.